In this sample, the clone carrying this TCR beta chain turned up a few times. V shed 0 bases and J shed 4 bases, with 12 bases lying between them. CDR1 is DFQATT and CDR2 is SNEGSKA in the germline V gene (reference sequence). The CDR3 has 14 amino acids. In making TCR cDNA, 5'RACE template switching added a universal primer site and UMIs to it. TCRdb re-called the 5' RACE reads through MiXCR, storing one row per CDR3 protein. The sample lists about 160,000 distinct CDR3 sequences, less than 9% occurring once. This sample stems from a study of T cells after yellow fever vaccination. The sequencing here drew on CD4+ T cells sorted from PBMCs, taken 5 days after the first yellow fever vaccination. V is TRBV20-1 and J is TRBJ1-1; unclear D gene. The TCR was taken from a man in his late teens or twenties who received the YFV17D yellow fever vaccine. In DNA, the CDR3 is TGCAGTGCTAGAGAAGCGGGATGGGGCACTGAAGCTTTCTTT. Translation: CSAREAGWGTEAFF.